The 4 T cell receptor beta chains reported below all come from one sample, sequenced in a study of T cells in Graves' hyperthyroidism and ophthalmopathy. Researchers took RNA transcripts and amplified the TCR beta CDR3 regions from them. The TCR CDR3 first-round RT-PCR relied on the HTBI primer set. TCRdb redid the calling of the multiplex PCR reads with MiXCR, one entry per CDR3 protein. This table has 370,000 or so distinct CDR3 sequences, about 13% appearing once. Sequencing input: blood. Every receptor here comes from a man aged 25-40 years with Graves' hyperthyroidism that later progressed to Graves' ophthalmopathy.

This clonotype was counted only a few times. The chain joins TRBV20-1 to TRBJ2-5, with 8 bases fitting TRBD1. CDR1 DFQATT and CDR2 SNEGSKA come from the germline V gene (reference sequence). J gave up 5 bases and V 4 bases, and 6 bases lay outside the gene matches. This CDR3 is 13 amino acids long. This CDR3 reads CSATGGFRETQYF. The DNA of the CDR3 is TGCAGTGCTACAGGGGGCTTTAGGGAGACCCAGTACTTC.

This clonotype was seen more than once but under ten times. The V gene is TRBV7-8, the J gene TRBJ1-3, with TRBD1 as a possible D gene (5 bases). The CDR3 spans 16 residues. In germline, CDR1 is SGHVS, CDR2 FQNEAQ. V was shortened by 2 bases and J by 0 bases, with 11 bases between the two germline ends. CDR3 in DNA: TGTGCCAGCAGCTTAAGACAGTCGACCTCTGGAAACACCATATATTTT. Its protein product is CASSLRQSTSGNTIYF.

This clonotype was observed a handful of times. V usage is TRBV24-1 and J usage is TRBJ2-1; a weak D match, TRBD2 (5 bases). There are 16 residues in the CDR3. CDR1 is KGHDR and CDR2 is SFDVKD in the germline V gene. V lost 0 bases, J lost 8 bases, and 16 bases lay in between. CDR3 sequence (DNA): TGTGCCACCAGTGATTTGAGAAGAAAGGGAGACGATGAGCAGTTCTTC. Translated, it gives CATSDLRRKGDDEQFF.

In its sample, this clonotype was seen a few times. The rearrangement joins TRBV27 to TRBJ1-5; D may be TRBD1 (6 bases). This CDR3 region has 15 residues. V was pared by 6 bases and J by 4 bases, with 16 bases between. Germline V gene data show CDR1 as MNHEY and CDR2 as SMNVEV (reference sequence). For the CDR3, the DNA is TGTGCCAGCAGCCCCCCGGGACATTTTAATCAGCCCCAGCATTTT. It encodes CASSPPGHFNQPQHF.